The clone carrying this T cell receptor beta chain showed up just a few times. A library of TCRbeta sequences, prepared with unique molecular identifiers, was generated. TCRdb processed the PCR reads anew with MiXCR; each CDR3 protein has one entry. The profile shows more than 550,000 distinct CDR3 sequences, approximately 10% of them singletons. This record comes from a study of T-cell reconstitution after alpha-beta-depleted transplantation in children. The clonotype was recovered from a human donor who donated a stem cell graft to a child with acute myeloid leukemia. The sequencing here drew on PBMCs from the stem cell graft donor, taken from the stem cell graft.

The CDR3 bases are TGCGCCAGCAGCTACCGTCTGACCCTAGCGGGAGATCCAGATACGCAGTATTTT. Its protein product is CASSYRLTLAGDPDTQYF. This chain links TRBV5-1 with TRBJ2-3, with 10 bases matching TRBD2. J was trimmed by 4 bases and V by 3 bases; bases with no gene match: 14. The CDR3 covers 18 residues. The germline V gene encodes CDR1 SGHRS and CDR2 YFSETQ.